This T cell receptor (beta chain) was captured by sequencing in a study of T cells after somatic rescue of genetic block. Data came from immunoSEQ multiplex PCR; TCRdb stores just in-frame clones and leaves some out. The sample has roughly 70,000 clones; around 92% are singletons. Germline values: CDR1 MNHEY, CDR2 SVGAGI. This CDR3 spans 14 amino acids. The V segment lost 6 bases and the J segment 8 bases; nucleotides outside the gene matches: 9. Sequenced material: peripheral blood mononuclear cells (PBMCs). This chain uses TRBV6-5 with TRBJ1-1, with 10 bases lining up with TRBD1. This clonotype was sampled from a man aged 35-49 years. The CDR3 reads CASRPDRGDKEAFF. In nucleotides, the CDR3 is TGTGCCAGCAGGCCGGACAGGGGGGACAAGGAAGCTTTCTTT.